This record covers a single T cell receptor (beta chain). The data belong to a study of blood T cell repertoires in COVID-19. The overall study: Samples taken during acute and convalescent COVID-19 were collected in the United States, Italy and Spain. T cells, B-cell-depleted T cells, or PBMCs provided the cDNA or gDNA that served as material.

Per the original methods: How many nucleated cells were present was estimated from reference gene primer amplification. Some clones are missing from TCRdb's copy, which holds only in-frame ones; the method was immunoSEQ multiplex PCR. From that table come the V and J calls and clone size; the DNA was used to work out D and trimming. This table has 35,000 to 45,000 clones, around four fifths appearing once. Germline assignment: CDR1 SEHNR and CDR2 FQNEAQ (reference sequence). The CDR3 length is 17 residues. V lost 2 bases to trimming and J lost 4 bases; unmatched junction nucleotides: 13. The TCR was taken from a man aged 50 or older with active COVID-19. The gene calls are TRBV7-9 and TRBJ2-5, with 7 nucleotides matching TRBD2. Material for sequencing was peripheral blood. CDR3 sequence: CASSLYTSEDFGETQYF. The CDR3, as DNA: TGTGCCAGCAGCTTATATACTAGCGAGGATTTTGGAGAGACCCAGTACTTC.